This T cell receptor (beta chain) stems from a study of blood T cell repertoires in COVID-19. Whole-study context: PBMCs, B-cell-depleted T cells, or T cells were the source of the cDNA or gDNA that made up the material.

This CDR3 comprises 14 residues. V lost 4 bases to trimming and J lost 0 bases, with 10 bases between them. Germline CDR1 and CDR2: LNHDA and SQIVND (reference sequence). Patients of the Seattle cohort, enrolled during active infection, were followed longitudinally. As handled by the study authors: Reference gene primers were amplified, and this amplification served to estimate nucleated cell counts. Measured with immunoSEQ multiplex PCR; TCRdb has only the in-frame clones, and not every one. V, J and clone size are those of that table, while D and trimming were read from the DNA. The data show around 170,000 clones, roughly 81% seen once.

J is TRBJ2-7 and V is TRBV19; unclear D gene. The clonotype originates from a woman of 80 years or more with COVID-19, enrolled during active disease. Sequenced: peripheral blood. The CDR3 nucleotides are TGTGCCAGTAGTAAATCGGGTGCCTCCTACGAGCAGTACTTC. This gives the protein CASSKSGASYEQYF. The full variable domain, with the rest looked up from reference TRBV19 and TRBJ2-7, is DGGITQSPKYLFRKEGQNVTLSCEQNLNHDAMYWYRQDPGQGLRLIYYSQIVNDFQKGDIAEGYSVSREKKESFPLTVTSAQKNPTAFYLCASSKSGASYEQYFGPGTRLTVT.